This section outlines one T cell receptor (beta chain) sequence together with its context. Its antigen is undetermined. The data are from a study of T-cell memory formation after mild COVID-19. The V gene end was trimmed by 4 bases and the J gene end by 10 bases; junction bases not matched to a gene: 12. CDR3 length equals 16 residues. Germline V CDR1 and CDR2: SGDLS, YYNGEE. Overall study findings and caveats: Cross-reactive memory apparently joined, as some responding clones appeared in pre-infection memory. Later expanders leaned CD4+, whereas day 15 to 85 contracting clones were balanced CD4/CD8. The study found contracting CD4+ clones mainly in CM and EM and contracting CD8+ clones in EMRA.

5'RACE primed from the constant segment yielded TCR alpha and TCR beta cDNA libraries bearing sample barcodes and UMIs. TCRdb recomputed calls from the 5' RACE reads with MiXCR, one row per CDR3 protein. Of approximately 250,000 distinct CDR3 sequences in the sample, less than 20% were seen once. The chain employs TRBV9 and TRBJ1-6; 9 bases match TRBD1. Sequenced sample: PBMCs or a T cell subset sorted from them (not recorded which). This receptor was taken from an adult woman who had mild COVID-19 (a few samples of this study predate the infection). Cell type and time point are not known. The DNA for the CDR3 is TGTGCCAGCAGCCCCAGATCGGGACAGGGAGCGTCACCCCTCCACTTT. Translating it yields CASSPRSGQGASPLHF.